The clone carrying this TCR beta chain was observed a few times. This CDR3 is built from 15 residues. The germline V gene has CDR1 MNHEY and CDR2 SVGAGI. V was cut by 6 bases and J by 2 bases, with 15 bases left in between. Original processing methods: Amplification with reference gene primers provided the estimates of nucleated cell counts. Profiled with immunoSEQ multiplex PCR; TCRdb holds only in-frame clones, not every one. Clone size and V and J calls were adopted from that table, with D and trimming inferred from the DNA. The sample has 150,000 to 200,000 clones, less than 90% seen once. This entry belongs to a study of blood T cell repertoires in COVID-19. Whole-study context: Both acute and convalescent COVID-19 samples were obtained from the United States, Italy and Spain. T cells, B-cell-depleted T cells, or PBMCs provided the cDNA or gDNA that served as material.

The sample comprised peripheral blood. The clonotype comes from a woman in her sixties or seventies with COVID-19, enrolled during active disease. The rearrangement uses TRBV6-5 and TRBJ2-3, with TRBD2 as a possible D gene (6 bases). CDR3: CASSTQGLPTDTQYF. The CDR3 DNA is TGTGCCAGCAGCACCCAGGGACTTCCCACAGATACGCAGTATTTT.